What follows describes a single T cell receptor (beta chain). This entry comes from a study of blood T cell repertoires in COVID-19. Study as a whole: Nucleic acid was either cDNA or gDNA, and it came from T cells, B-cell-depleted T cells, or PBMCs.

The germline gives CDR1 MNHEY, CDR2 SVGEGT. The CDR3 spans 13 residues. V was trimmed by 3 bases and J by 7 bases, leaving 12 bases between them. Produced via immunoSEQ multiplex PCR; TCRdb's table is partial and in-frame only. The sample has around 37,000 clones; about 88% are singletons. Material: peripheral blood. The chain employs TRBV6-2 or TRBV6-3 and TRBJ1-2; D remains unclear. The source of this sequence is a human donor in a cohort sampled during active COVID-19. CDR3 sequence reads: CASSYGWRSGYTF. The DNA for the CDR3 is TGTGCCAGCAGTTATGGTTGGAGGTCTGGCTACACCTTC.